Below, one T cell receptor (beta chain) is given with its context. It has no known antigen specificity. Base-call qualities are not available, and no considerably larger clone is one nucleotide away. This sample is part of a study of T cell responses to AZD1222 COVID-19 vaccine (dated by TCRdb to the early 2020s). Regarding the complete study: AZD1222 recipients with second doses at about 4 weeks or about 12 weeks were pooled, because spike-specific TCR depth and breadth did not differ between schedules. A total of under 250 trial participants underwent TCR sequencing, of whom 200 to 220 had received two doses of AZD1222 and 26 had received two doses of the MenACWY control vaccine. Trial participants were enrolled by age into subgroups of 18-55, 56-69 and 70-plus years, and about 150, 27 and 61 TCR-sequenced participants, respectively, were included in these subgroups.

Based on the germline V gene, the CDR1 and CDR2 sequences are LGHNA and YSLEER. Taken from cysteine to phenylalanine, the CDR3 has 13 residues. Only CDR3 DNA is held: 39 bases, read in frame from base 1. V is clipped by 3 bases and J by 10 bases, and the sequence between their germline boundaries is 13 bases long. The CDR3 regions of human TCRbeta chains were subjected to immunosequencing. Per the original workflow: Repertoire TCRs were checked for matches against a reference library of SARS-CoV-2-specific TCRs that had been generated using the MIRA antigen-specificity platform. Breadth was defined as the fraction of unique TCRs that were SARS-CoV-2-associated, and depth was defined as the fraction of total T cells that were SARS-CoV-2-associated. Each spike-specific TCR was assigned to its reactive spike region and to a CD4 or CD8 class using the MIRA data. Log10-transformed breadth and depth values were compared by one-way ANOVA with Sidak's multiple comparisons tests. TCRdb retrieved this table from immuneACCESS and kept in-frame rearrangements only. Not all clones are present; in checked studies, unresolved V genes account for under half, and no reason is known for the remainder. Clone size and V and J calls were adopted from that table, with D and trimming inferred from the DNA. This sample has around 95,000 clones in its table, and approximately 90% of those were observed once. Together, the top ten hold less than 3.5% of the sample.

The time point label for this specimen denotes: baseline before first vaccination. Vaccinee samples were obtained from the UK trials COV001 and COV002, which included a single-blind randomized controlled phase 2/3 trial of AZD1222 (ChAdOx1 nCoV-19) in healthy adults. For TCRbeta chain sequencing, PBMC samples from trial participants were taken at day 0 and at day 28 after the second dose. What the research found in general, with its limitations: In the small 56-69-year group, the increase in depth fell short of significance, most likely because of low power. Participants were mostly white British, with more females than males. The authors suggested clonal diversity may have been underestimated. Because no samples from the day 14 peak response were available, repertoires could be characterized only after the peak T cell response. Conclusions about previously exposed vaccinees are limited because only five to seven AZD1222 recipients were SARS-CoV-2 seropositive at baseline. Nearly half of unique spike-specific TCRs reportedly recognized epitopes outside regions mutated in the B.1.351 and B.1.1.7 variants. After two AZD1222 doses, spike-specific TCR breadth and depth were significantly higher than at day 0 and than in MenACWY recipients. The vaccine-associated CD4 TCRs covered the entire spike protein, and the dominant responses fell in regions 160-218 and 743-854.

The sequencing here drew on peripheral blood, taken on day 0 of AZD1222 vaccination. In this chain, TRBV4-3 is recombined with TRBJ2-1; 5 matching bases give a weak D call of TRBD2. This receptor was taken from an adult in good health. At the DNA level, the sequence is TGCGCCAGCAGCCAGGTCCGTGGCGGGGAGCAGTTCTTC. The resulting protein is CASSQVRGGEQFF.